Listed here are 15 T cell receptor beta chains from one sample, sequenced in a study of blood T cell repertoires in COVID-19. Method: immunoSEQ multiplex PCR; TCRdb's copy keeps in-frame clones and lacks some. The sample lists about 280,000 clones, around 86% occurring once. Sequencing was done on a sample of peripheral blood. These TCRs come from a woman aged 25 to 39 who had recovered from COVID-19.

CDR3 nucleotide sequence: TGCGCCAGCAGCCATAACGGAGCCTACGAGCAGTACTTC. Its translation: CASSHNGAYEQYF. The rearrangement links TRBV4-1 to TRBJ2-7, with D unclear. Germline V gives CDR1 MGHRA, CDR2 YSYEKL. The CDR3 extends over 13 amino acids. Between the trimmed V and J ends, which lost 3 bases and 2 bases, there was a span of 8 bases.

The chain uses TRBV9 and TRBJ2-1, with 8 bases matching TRBD2. The CDR3 is 14 amino acids. J was trimmed by 10 bases and V by 3 bases; bases with no gene match: 9. Germline V gene data show CDR1 as SGDLS and CDR2 as YYNGEE. The CDR3 loop is CASSEVGRAGEQFF. The CDR3 nucleotides read TGTGCCAGCAGCGAGGTCGGGAGGGCAGGAGAGCAGTTCTTC.

The chain carries TRBV5-4 and TRBJ1-1; TRBD1 matches at 9 bases. The germline V gene encodes CDR1 SGHNT and CDR2 YYREEE (reference sequence). The length of the CDR3 is 13 residues. V trimming: 4 bases; J trimming: 6 bases; junction bases outside the gene matches: 4. The CDR3 bases are TGTGCCAGCAGCCCACAGGGGGCGGCTGAAGCTTTCTTT. It encodes CASSPQGAAEAFF.

This clone was recorded many times. The chain links TRBV6-4 to TRBJ2-6; D ambiguous. CDR1 is MRHNA and CDR2 is SNTAGT in the germline V gene. This CDR3 is 15 amino acids long. V dropped 0 bases and J dropped 0 bases, with 3 bases sitting between them. The DNA of the CDR3 is TGTGCCAGCAGTGACTCACACTCTGGGGCCAACGTCCTGACTTTC. Protein sequence: CASSDSHSGANVLTF.

The DNA for the CDR3 is TGCGCCAGCAGTTGGAGTCCCTCGAGCGAGCAGTTCTTC. This codes for CASSWSPSSEQFF. The chain recombines TRBV10-2 with TRBJ2-1; D unclear. CDR3 length equals 13 residues. Germline V gene sequence: CDR1 WSHSY, CDR2 SAAADI. Trimming took 5 bases from V and 10 from J, leaving 15 bases between them.

This clone was seen just once. This chain uses TRBV18 with TRBJ1-1; a weak D match, TRBD1 (5 bases). CDR3 length: 17 amino acids. Germline CDR1 and CDR2: KGHSH and LQKENI. Trimming took 1 base from V and 0 from J, leaving 15 bases between them. In nucleotides, the CDR3 is TGTGCCAGCTCACCACAACAACTGGAGGGGCTGAACACTGAAGCTTTCTTT. Translated, it gives CASSPQQLEGLNTEAFF.

V gene TRBV28 combines with J gene TRBJ2-5, with no clear D. Germline CDR1 is MDHEN and CDR2 is SYDVKM. V lost 2 bases, J lost 1 base, and 5 bases lay in between. The CDR3 has 13 residues. The CDR3 reads CASSLRVQETQYF. The DNA of the CDR3 is TGTGCCAGCAGTTTACGGGTCCAAGAGACCCAGTACTTC.

The CDR3 sequence: CASSLEGGLPNSPLHF. In DNA form, the CDR3 reads TGTGCCAGCAGCTTAGAAGGAGGACTCCCAAATTCACCCCTCCACTTT. The chain is built from TRBV11-2 and TRBJ1-6; no definite D call. This CDR3 is 16 amino acids long. Looked up from germline, CDR1 is SGHAT and CDR2 is FQNNGV. V lost 0 bases, J lost 7 bases, and 13 bases lay in between.

The sample holds a few counts of this clone. The chain joins TRBV6-5 to TRBJ2-5; the D gene is possibly TRBD2 (5 bases). This CDR3 has 13 amino acids. Trimming removed 4 bases at V and 7 bases at J, with 13 bases between. Germline V lookup: CDR1 MNHEY, CDR2 SVGAGI. The chain's CDR3 is CASSFDLRGTQYF. DNA of the CDR3: TGTGCCAGCAGTTTCGACCTCCGGGGGACCCAGTACTTC.

This clone was observed a few times. The rearrangement joins TRBV28 to TRBJ1-1; D uncertain. The CDR3 is 16 residues long. V lost 4 bases, J lost 4 bases, and 19 bases lay in between. The germline gives CDR1 MDHEN, CDR2 SYDVKM. The CDR3 nucleotides are TGTGCCAGCAGTTCTCCCAAAACCCCCCGAGTCACTGAAGCTTTCTTT. Protein sequence: CASSSPKTPRVTEAFF.

V and J are TRBV10-2 and TRBJ1-1; the D is unclear. Trimming stripped 3 bases from V and 0 bases from J, with 11 bases between. Germline CDR1 is WSHSY and CDR2 is SAAADI. CDR3 length: 15 amino acids. CDR3 nucleotide sequence: TGCGCCAGCAGTGACACACCTCAAATGAACACTGAAGCTTTCTTT. Translated, it gives CASSDTPQMNTEAFF.

This chain connects TRBV21-1 to TRBJ2-3; the table's D call of TRBD1 was not tested on the DNA. TRBV21-1 is a recognized pseudogene. This CDR3 comprises 17 residues. DNA for the CDR3: TGTGCCAGCAGCAAAGCGGGGCAGGTGGGGCTTGCGGATACGCAGTATTTT. Amino acid sequence: CASSKAGQVGLADTQYF.

This chain joins TRBV7-3 and TRBJ2-1; 10 bases align to TRBD2. Trimming removed 1 base from V and 6 bases from J; junction bases left unmatched: 9. Germline V lookup: CDR1 SGHTA, CDR2 FQGTGA. The CDR3 totals 17 residues. CDR3 coding DNA: TGTGCCAGCAGCTTAAGCCTTGGGGCTAGCGGGAGCAATGAGCAGTTCTTC. It codes for CASSLSLGASGSNEQFF.

The count of this clone is one. The chain employs TRBV5-1 and TRBJ1-2; 7 bases fit TRBD1. After removal of 0 bases from V and 7 bases from J, the junction contained 3 bases not matched to a gene. The CDR3 totals 13 residues. The V gene's germline CDR1 is SGHRS and CDR2 YFSETQ. CDR3 coding DNA: TGCGCCAGCAGCTTGGACAGGGGCGCTGGCTACACCTTC. Its protein product is CASSLDRGAGYTF.

The V gene is TRBV7-9, the J gene TRBJ1-1; tentatively, D is TRBD1 (6 bases). Germline-derived CDR1 and CDR2 are SEHNR and FQNEAQ (reference sequence). The CDR3 is 14 residues long. Trimming took off 5 bases at V and 3 bases at J, with 13 bases between the two ends. CDR3 sequence reads: CASSLSGHHTEAFF. In nucleotides, the CDR3 is TGTGCCAGCAGCCTCTCGGGACACCACACTGAAGCTTTCTTT.